The rows below give T cell receptor beta chains drawn from one sample of a study of blood T cell repertoires in COVID-19. Here immunoSEQ multiplex PCR was the method, and the copy in TCRdb shows in-frame clones only, minus some. Found here are 250,000 or so clones, around 90% of them singletons; the top ten hold approximately 3%. The specimen was PBMCs or T cells enriched from blood (not recorded which). The source of these receptors is a man aged 40-50 years who had been exposed to COVID-19. Both conserved end residues are part of each CDR3. Fields, in order: V gene, J gene, D gene, clone size, CDR3 protein, CDR3 DNA. D genes are given only for firm matches. Clone size is stated in some rows and not others, as once, few, many or a class when expanded.

V gene: TRBV5-6
J gene: TRBJ2-1
D gene: -
clone size: once
CDR3 protein: CASSLRTIASDYNEQFF
CDR3 DNA: TGTGCCAGCAGCTTGCGGACCATAGCGTCAGACTACAATGAGCAGTTCTTC

V gene: TRBV28
J gene: TRBJ2-1
D gene: -
clone size: -
CDR3 protein: CASRDTYNEQFF
CDR3 DNA: TGTGCCAGCAGGGACACATACAATGAGCAGTTCTTC

V gene: TRBV7-9
J gene: TRBJ1-1
D gene: -
clone size: -
CDR3 protein: CASSYQTENIEAFF
CDR3 DNA: TGTGCCAGCAGCTACCAGACGGAGAATATAGAAGCTTTCTTT

V gene: TRBV7-9
J gene: TRBJ1-1
D gene: -
clone size: -
CDR3 protein: CASSRGTSTENTEAFF
CDR3 DNA: TGTGCCAGCAGTCGTGGGACATCCACTGAGAACACTGAAGCTTTCTTT

V gene: TRBV7-7
J gene: TRBJ2-2
D gene: TRBD2
clone size: -
CDR3 protein: CASSLEVLAGGSGELFF
CDR3 DNA: TGTGCCAGCAGCTTAGAAGTACTAGCGGGAGGGTCCGGGGAGCTGTTTTTT

V gene: TRBV28
J gene: TRBJ1-5
D gene: -
clone size: -
CDR3 protein: CASSSYQPQHF
CDR3 DNA: TGTGCCAGCAGTTCTTATCAGCCCCAGCATTTT

V gene: TRBV7-2
J gene: TRBJ1-2
D gene: -
clone size: once
CDR3 protein: CASSLPGAGVGYTF
CDR3 DNA: TGTGCCAGCAGCTTACCCGGCGCGGGGGTTGGCTACACCTTC

V gene: TRBV6-1
J gene: TRBJ1-3
D gene: -
clone size: -
CDR3 protein: CASSDPGYSGNTIYF
CDR3 DNA: TGTGCCAGCAGTGACCCAGGCTACTCTGGAAACACCATATATTTT

V gene: TRBV7-9
J gene: TRBJ2-7
D gene: TRBD1
clone size: -
CDR3 protein: CASSTGGYEQYF
CDR3 DNA: TGTGCCAGCAGCACAGGGGGCTACGAGCAGTACTTC

V gene: TRBV6-5
J gene: TRBJ2-7
D gene: -
clone size: few
CDR3 protein: CASSYGGHYEQYF
CDR3 DNA: TGTGCCAGCAGTTACGGGGGACACTACGAGCAGTACTTC

V gene: TRBV27
J gene: TRBJ2-3
D gene: -
clone size: -
CDR3 protein: CASSLSFVTDTQYF
CDR3 DNA: TGTGCCAGCAGTTTATCGTTCGTCACAGATACGCAGTATTTT

V gene: TRBV18
J gene: TRBJ2-7
D gene: TRBD1
clone size: -
CDR3 protein: CASSRDRKNGSGLSYEQYF
CDR3 DNA: TGTGCCAGCTCCCGGGACAGGAAGAACGGTAGCGGATTATCCTACGAGCAGTACTTC

V gene: TRBV9
J gene: TRBJ2-3
D gene: TRBD2
clone size: -
CDR3 protein: CASSVAINPKGLAITDTQYF
CDR3 DNA: TGTGCCAGCAGCGTAGCGATCAACCCGAAGGGACTAGCGATCACAGATACGCAGTATTTT

V gene: TRBV7-8
J gene: TRBJ1-3
D gene: -
clone size: -
CDR3 protein: CASSSDGSSGNTIYF
CDR3 DNA: TGTGCCAGCAGCAGCGACGGGAGCTCTGGAAACACCATATATTTT

V gene: TRBV24-1
J gene: TRBJ2-7
D gene: TRBD2
clone size: -
CDR3 protein: CATSDVTSGTYEQYF
CDR3 DNA: TGTGCCACCAGTGATGTGACTAGCGGGACCTACGAGCAGTACTTC

V gene: TRBV18
J gene: TRBJ1-4
D gene: TRBD1
clone size: -
CDR3 protein: CASSDGTGPNEKLFF
CDR3 DNA: TGTGCCAGCTCGGATGGGACAGGGCCTAATGAAAAACTGTTTTTT

V gene: TRBV10-3
J gene: TRBJ1-4
D gene: TRBD1
clone size: -
CDR3 protein: CAISRSGQGDEKLFF
CDR3 DNA: TGTGCCATCAGTCGATCGGGACAGGGGGATGAAAAACTGTTTTTT

V gene: TRBV7-2
J gene: TRBJ1-5
D gene: -
clone size: few
CDR3 protein: CASSLALNQPQHF
CDR3 DNA: TGTGCCAGCAGCTTAGCCCTTAATCAGCCCCAGCATTTT

V gene: TRBV28
J gene: TRBJ1-1
D gene: -
clone size: once
CDR3 protein: CASSSGTPNTEAFF
CDR3 DNA: TGTGCCAGCAGTTCCGGGACTCCCAACACTGAAGCTTTCTTT

V gene: TRBV5-6
J gene: TRBJ2-3
D gene: TRBD2
clone size: -
CDR3 protein: CASSLGSGARTDTQYF
CDR3 DNA: TGTGCCAGCAGCTTAGGGAGCGGGGCCCGCACAGATACGCAGTATTTT

V gene: TRBV7-9
J gene: TRBJ2-7
D gene: TRBD2
clone size: -
CDR3 protein: CASSPGPSGLGYEQYF
CDR3 DNA: TGTGCCAGCAGCCCCGGCCCTAGCGGACTAGGCTACGAGCAGTACTTC

V gene: TRBV29-1
J gene: TRBJ2-1
D gene: TRBD1
clone size: once
CDR3 protein: CSVADRANNEQFF
CDR3 DNA: TGCAGCGTTGCCGACAGGGCCAACAATGAGCAGTTCTTC

V gene: TRBV6-5
J gene: TRBJ2-5
D gene: -
clone size: once
CDR3 protein: CASRRTPGGKETQYF
CDR3 DNA: TGTGCCAGCAGAAGGACACCCGGCGGGAAAGAGACCCAGTACTTC

V gene: TRBV6-5
J gene: TRBJ2-3
D gene: TRBD2
clone size: -
CDR3 protein: CASSPIAGSTDTQYF
CDR3 DNA: TGTGCCAGCAGTCCAATAGCGGGAAGCACAGATACGCAGTATTTT

V gene: TRBV19
J gene: TRBJ2-3
D gene: TRBD1
clone size: -
CDR3 protein: CASSRRQGRGTDTQYF
CDR3 DNA: TGTGCCAGTAGCCGGCGACAGGGGAGAGGGACAGATACGCAGTATTTT

V gene: TRBV2
J gene: TRBJ2-7
D gene: TRBD2
clone size: -
CDR3 protein: CASSSAGVEQYF
CDR3 DNA: TGTGCCAGCAGTTCCGCGGGAGTTGAGCAGTACTTC

V gene: TRBV27
J gene: TRBJ1-2
D gene: -
clone size: -
CDR3 protein: CASTGGFGYTF
CDR3 DNA: TGTGCCAGCACGGGGGGCTTTGGCTACACCTTC

V gene: TRBV27
J gene: TRBJ2-1
D gene: -
clone size: -
CDR3 protein: CASSPRWSSYNEQFF
CDR3 DNA: TGTGCCAGCAGTCCCCGGTGGAGCTCCTACAATGAGCAGTTCTTC

V gene: TRBV27
J gene: TRBJ2-3
D gene: -
clone size: -
CDR3 protein: CASSRQTDNTDTQYF
CDR3 DNA: TGTGCCAGCAGTCGACAGACAGATAACACAGATACGCAGTATTTT

V gene: TRBV4-2
J gene: TRBJ2-2
D gene: TRBD1
clone size: -
CDR3 protein: CASSQEVLRGTNTGELFF
CDR3 DNA: TGTGCCAGCAGCCAAGAAGTTCTCAGGGGGACGAACACCGGGGAGCTGTTTTTT

V gene: TRBV7-2
J gene: TRBJ2-4
D gene: -
clone size: -
CDR3 protein: CASSLVALAKNIQYF
CDR3 DNA: TGTGCCAGCAGCTTAGTAGCATTAGCCAAAAACATTCAGTACTTC

V gene: TRBV5-5
J gene: TRBJ2-3
D gene: TRBD2
clone size: once
CDR3 protein: CASSPTSGSIGDTQYF
CDR3 DNA: TGTGCCAGCAGCCCGACTAGCGGGAGCATAGGAGATACGCAGTATTTT

V gene: TRBV27
J gene: TRBJ1-6
D gene: -
clone size: -
CDR3 protein: CASSTGPGEGSPLHF
CDR3 DNA: TGTGCCAGCAGTACCGGACCGGGAGAGGGTTCACCCCTCCACTTT

V gene: TRBV20-1
J gene: TRBJ2-2
D gene: -
clone size: -
CDR3 protein: CSASRNTGELFF
CDR3 DNA: TGCAGTGCTAGTCGGAACACCGGGGAGCTGTTTTTT

V gene: TRBV19
J gene: TRBJ1-1
D gene: -
clone size: -
CDR3 protein: CASSIQGGHTEAFF
CDR3 DNA: TGTGCCAGTAGTATACAGGGAGGACACACTGAAGCTTTCTTT

V gene: TRBV29-1
J gene: TRBJ2-2
D gene: TRBD1
clone size: once
CDR3 protein: CSSRTGTTGELFF
CDR3 DNA: TGCAGCTCGAGGACAGGGACGACCGGGGAGCTGTTTTTT

V gene: TRBV28
J gene: TRBJ2-3
D gene: -
clone size: -
CDR3 protein: CASSSGTDTQYF
CDR3 DNA: TGTGCCAGCAGTTCCGGCACAGATACGCAGTATTTT

V gene: TRBV11-2
J gene: TRBJ2-7
D gene: TRBD2
clone size: -
CDR3 protein: CASSRRLAGGEYEQYF
CDR3 DNA: TGTGCCAGCAGCCGACGACTAGCGGGAGGGGAATACGAGCAGTACTTC

V gene: TRBV11-2
J gene: TRBJ2-2
D gene: TRBD2
clone size: -
CDR3 protein: CASIAGGTNTGELFF
CDR3 DNA: TGTGCCAGCATAGCGGGAGGAACGAACACCGGGGAGCTGTTTTTT

V gene: TRBV5-1
J gene: TRBJ2-2
D gene: -
clone size: -
CDR3 protein: CASSLSSNTGELFF
CDR3 DNA: TGCGCCAGCAGCTTGAGCTCGAACACCGGGGAGCTGTTTTTT

V gene: TRBV3-1/TRBV3-2
J gene: TRBJ2-3
D gene: TRBD2
clone size: -
CDR3 protein: CASSHLAGYTDTQYF
CDR3 DNA: TGTGCCAGCAGCCACCTAGCGGGATACACAGATACGCAGTATTTT

V gene: TRBV7-4
J gene: TRBJ2-7
D gene: TRBD1
clone size: few
CDR3 protein: CASSFYIWQGAHEQYF
CDR3 DNA: TGTGCCAGCAGCTTTTATATATGGCAGGGGGCTCACGAGCAGTACTTC

V gene: TRBV2
J gene: TRBJ2-3
D gene: TRBD2
clone size: -
CDR3 protein: CASIGLADTDTQYF
CDR3 DNA: TGTGCCAGCATTGGACTAGCGGACACAGATACGCAGTATTTT

V gene: TRBV28
J gene: TRBJ1-1
D gene: -
clone size: -
CDR3 protein: CASSLKVYSNMNTEAFF
CDR3 DNA: TGTGCCAGCAGTTTGAAGGTTTACAGTAACATGAACACTGAAGCTTTCTTT

V gene: TRBV7-6
J gene: TRBJ2-1
D gene: -
clone size: -
CDR3 protein: CASSLLQEQFF
CDR3 DNA: TGTGCCAGCAGCTTACTCCAGGAGCAGTTCTTC

V gene: TRBV2
J gene: TRBJ1-5
D gene: -
clone size: once
CDR3 protein: CASSKDSGGDQPQHF
CDR3 DNA: TGTGCCAGCAGCAAAGACAGTGGGGGCGATCAGCCCCAGCATTTT

V gene: TRBV10-2
J gene: TRBJ1-2
D gene: -
clone size: -
CDR3 protein: CASRTGGPGYGYTF
CDR3 DNA: TGCGCCAGCAGGACGGGGGGGCCCGGCTATGGCTACACCTTC

V gene: TRBV6-4
J gene: TRBJ1-1
D gene: -
clone size: -
CDR3 protein: CASSPSGGGNTEAFF
CDR3 DNA: TGTGCCAGCAGTCCATCGGGGGGGGGTAACACTGAAGCTTTCTTT

V gene: TRBV2
J gene: TRBJ1-5
D gene: TRBD1
clone size: -
CDR3 protein: CASSSFTGQGAYQPQHF
CDR3 DNA: TGTGCCAGCAGTTCATTCACGGGACAGGGGGCTTATCAGCCCCAGCATTTT

V gene: TRBV11-1
J gene: TRBJ1-5
D gene: -
clone size: -
CDR3 protein: CATFLSRSRQPQHF
CDR3 DNA: TGTGCCACTTTCCTCTCCAGGTCACGACAGCCCCAGCATTTT

V gene: TRBV18
J gene: TRBJ2-3
D gene: TRBD2
clone size: -
CDR3 protein: CASSPTRGSGGTDTQYF
CDR3 DNA: TGTGCCAGCTCACCGACTCGAGGTAGCGGGGGGACAGATACGCAGTATTTT